The present T cell receptor (beta chain) was sequenced within a study of T-cell reconstitution after alpha-beta-depleted transplantation in children. Study-wide findings and caveats: Recipient T cells and thymic progenitors that survived were the source of the high TCRbeta diversity seen at day 60 in some patients.

This CDR3 comprises 11 residues. V was trimmed by 4 bases and J by 4 bases, leaving 4 bases between them. TCRbeta library construction was performed incorporating unique molecular identifiers. TCRdb processed the PCR reads anew with MiXCR; each CDR3 protein has one entry. Among some 550,000 distinct CDR3 sequences listed, more than 20% were seen once. Notes on this clonotype: The antigen remains unidentified.

This specimen was PBMCs, mostly from graft donor cells, taken 360 days after TCRalphabeta/CD19-depleted stem cell transplant. The V and J genes are TRBV12-3 or TRBV12-4 and TRBJ1-2; D is ambiguous. This receptor was identified in a boy under three years old who had a stem cell transplant for acute myeloid leukemia, so the T cells may come from the graft donor. The CDR3 region has the DNA TGTGCCAGCAGTTGGGTCTATGGCTACACCTTC. This encodes CASSWVYGYTF.